This T cell receptor (beta chain) is from a study of glioma-infiltrating T cells. About the study: WHO grade II oligodendrogliomas or astrocytomas, plus non-recurrent WHO grade IV glioblastomas, were sampled. Presurgical dexamethasone in glioma patients lasted six or fewer days. Sequencing aimed for roughly 4.5- to 10-fold coverage of about a million peripheral T cells. Study results and caveats: Signature shared blood CDR3 motifs were enriched in low-divergence and depleted in high-divergence patients.

This CDR3 has 15 amino acids. V lost 0 bases to trimming and J lost 2 bases, with 11 bases between them. The germline V gene encodes CDR1 MNHEY and CDR2 SVGAGI. This clonotype appeared many times. Its specificity is not known. Amplification of TCR alpha and beta CDR3 regions from RNA used iRepertoire nested multiplex PCR. TCRdb processed the multiplex PCR reads anew with MiXCR; each CDR3 protein has one entry. This table has more than 300,000 distinct CDR3 sequences, more than 35% appearing once. The chain carries TRBV6-5 and TRBJ2-7; D may be TRBD2 (5 bases). This clonotype was sampled from a human donor with low-grade glioma or glioblastoma, undergoing nonglioma brain surgery, or in good health (not recorded which). Sequenced: glioma tissue, nonneoplastic brain tissue, or PBMCs (not recorded which). The CDR3 region is CASSYSWTGTYEQYF. The CDR3, as DNA: TGTGCCAGCAGTTACTCGTGGACTGGCACCTACGAGCAGTACTTC.